The text below deals with one T cell receptor beta chain. Its antigen is currently unknown. The data were obtained in a study of regulatory T cells in long-lasting Graves disease. Findings and limits, study-wide: Peripheral blood, not thyroid tissue, was the sole material studied. Newly diagnosed patients shared 1,000 or so public clonotypes; persistent patients shared around 2,500.

V was clipped by 4 bases and J by 8 bases; unmatched bases: 12. CDR1 is SGHNT and CDR2 is YYREEE in the germline V gene (reference sequence). CDR3 length equals 14 residues. Arm-PCR with iRepertoire HTBI primers amplified the CDR3 regions for these TCR beta libraries. TCRdb redid the calling of the multiplex PCR reads with MiXCR, one entry per CDR3 protein. Among 250,000 or so distinct CDR3 sequences listed, 20% to 25% were seen once. Noted time point: newly diagnosed GD, antithyroid drugs for less than 3 months. The TCR library was made from RNA extracted from PBMCs. The sequenced sample was peripheral blood mononuclear cells (PBMCs), obtained at new diagnosis, from a patient treated with antithyroid drugs. This sequence originates from a female donor with Graves disease. V is TRBV5-4 and J is TRBJ2-7; 7 bases agree with TRBD2. The CDR3 is CASSPETSLKKQYF. Here the CDR3 DNA reads TGTGCCAGCAGCCCTGAGACTAGCCTTAAGAAGCAGTACTTC.